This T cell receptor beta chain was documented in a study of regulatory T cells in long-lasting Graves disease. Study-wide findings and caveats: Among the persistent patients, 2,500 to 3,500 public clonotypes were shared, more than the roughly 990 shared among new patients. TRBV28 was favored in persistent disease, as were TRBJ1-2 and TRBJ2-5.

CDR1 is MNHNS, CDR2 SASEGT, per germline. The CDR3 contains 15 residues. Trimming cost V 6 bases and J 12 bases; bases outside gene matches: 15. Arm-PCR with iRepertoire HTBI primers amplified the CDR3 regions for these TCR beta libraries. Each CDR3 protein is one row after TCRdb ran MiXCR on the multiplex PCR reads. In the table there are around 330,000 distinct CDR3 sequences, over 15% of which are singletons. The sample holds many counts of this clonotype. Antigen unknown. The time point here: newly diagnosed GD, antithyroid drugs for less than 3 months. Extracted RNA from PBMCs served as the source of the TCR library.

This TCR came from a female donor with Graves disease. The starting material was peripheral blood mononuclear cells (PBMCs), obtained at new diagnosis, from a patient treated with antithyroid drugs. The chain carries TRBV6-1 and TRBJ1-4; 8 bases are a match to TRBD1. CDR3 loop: CASSTIQGGNEELFF. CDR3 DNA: TGTGCCAGCAGCACGATACAGGGGGGAAACGAGGAACTGTTTTTT.